Here is one T cell receptor (beta chain) with its context. The antigen remains undetermined. This sample was included in a study of immune cell composition in non-small cell lung cancer. In the study overall: Most cases were lung adenocarcinoma or squamous cell carcinoma.

CDR3 size: 13 residues. Trimming took 1 base from V and 5 from J; bases not matched to a gene: 1. Germline V gene sequence: CDR1 SGHTA, CDR2 FQGTGA. Clones were read by immunoSEQ multiplex PCR, and TCRdb kept only the in-frame ones, dropping some. The data hold over 9,500 clones, with roughly 60% observed a single time. Overall study results and limits: It was not proven that tumour-reactive clones equal dominant tumour-associated clones.

The chain uses TRBV7-3 and TRBJ2-7; 8 bases fit TRBD2. Input material: lung tumor tissue. This TCR came from a human donor with non-small cell lung cancer. Here the CDR3 DNA reads TGTGCCAGCAGCTTAATAGCGGGAAACGAGCAGTACTTC. Amino acids: CASSLIAGNEQYF.